This T cell receptor (beta chain) was retrieved from a study of CD8+CD57+ T cells in acquired aplastic anemia. Sequencing involved patients with CD8+CD57+ cell expansion previously shown by flow cytometry. Patients, without exception, had severe acquired aplastic anemia. Both TCR beta VDJ combination and CDR3 sequence profiling were carried out. Genomic DNA was the template for this profiling. One entry per CDR3 protein, called by TCRdb with MiXCR from the reads. Of under 250,000 distinct CDR3 sequences in the sample, 40% to 50% are singletons; the top ten hold over 7.5%. With 1 base removed from V and 4 bases from J, the gap between germline ends came to 20 bases. This CDR3 contains 17 residues. Germline loops: CDR1 SQVTM, CDR2 ANQGSEA.

The clonotype comes from a human donor with aplastic anemia. The sequencing input was sorted CD4+, CD8+, or CD8+CD57+ T cells (not recorded which) from PBMCs. The rearrangement joins TRBV29-1 to TRBJ1-5, with a possible D match to TRBD1 (6 bases). CDR3 DNA: TGCAGCGTTGAAGGGACCGGGACACAGAGCCTAAATCAGCCCCAGCATTTT. Translating it yields CSVEGTGTQSLNQPQHF.